The entry below describes one T cell receptor beta chain. This clonotype was detected many times. Its antigen is unknown. Nothing much larger sits one base from this clone, and base qualities are not available. The hyperthyroidism patients were between 18 and 65 years old and newly diagnosed, with a disease duration of less than 2 months. Any patient with an uncontrolled infection, another autoimmune disease, pregnancy or lactation was excluded. Diagnoses were established on the basis of clinical symptoms, serum thyroxine and TRAb, thyroid ultrasound, and orbital computed tomography. For progressor patients, blood was drawn at the first diagnosis of hyperthyroidism, before any ophthalmopathy symptoms had appeared. PBMCs were separated from roughly 9.3 ml of fresh peripheral blood using Ficoll-Paque density gradient centrifugation. Progressor patients were initially diagnosed with Graves' hyperthyroidism and developed ophthalmopathy during follow-up. Total RNA was extracted using Trizol reagent, and RNA quality was assessed on an Agilent 2100 Bioanalyzer.

The data were obtained in a study of T cells in Graves' hyperthyroidism and ophthalmopathy (dated by TCRdb to between 2018 and 2020). Regarding the study in general: Peripheral blood samples were taken at initial diagnosis, before any treatment was given. The paper describes TCR Vbeta CDR3 sequencing of fewer than 150 peripheral blood samples, made up of 43 ophthalmopathy patients, some 76 hyperthyroidism patients and roughly 17 progressor patients. Once sampling was done, hyperthyroidism patients were given methimazole at a starting dose of 30 mg daily, whereas ophthalmopathy patients were given high-dose intravenous methylprednisolone. To identify distinguishing TCR V-J signatures, a discovery cohort of 90 to 100 patients was used, comprising 43 with Graves' ophthalmopathy and 57 with stable Graves' hyperthyroidism. Thyroid tissue and blood T-cell repertoires from more than five Graves' hyperthyroidism patients were also compared in the study. Prospective prediction of ophthalmopathy was tested in an independent validation cohort consisting of 18 hyperthyroidism patients and approximately 16 patients who later progressed to ophthalmopathy. The 90 to 100 discovery patients were randomly split 7:3 into training and test sets.

The germline V gene supplies CDR1 SNHLY and CDR2 FYNNEI. Its CDR3 holds 13 amino acids, cysteine through phenylalanine. The sequence is cut down to CDR3 DNA, 39 bases in frame from base 1. Trimmed from V: 4 bases; trimmed from J: 4 bases; junction bases lacking a gene match: 1. Study-level results and caveats: In validation, progression to ophthalmopathy was predicted by the model with 55% to 71% sensitivity and 72% to 85% specificity, a median of roughly 6.4 months before onset. Sample size was not statistically predetermined, and investigators were not blinded to group allocation. A model built on a 13 V-J signature distinguished ophthalmopathy from stable hyperthyroidism, reaching about 88% sensitivity and around 81% specificity in cross-validation and 80%/75% in testing. Most expanded thyroid clonotypes (frequency above 0.001) were also found in blood, which suggests that blood repertoires may mirror thyroid immune responses.

Amplification of TCR beta CDR3 regions was carried out from RNA transcripts. For the first round of RT-PCR on the TCR CDR3, the HTBI primer set was used together with the Qiagen OneStep RT-PCR kit. The libraries were constructed in a second round of multiplex PCR and then size-selected and purified. Libraries were sequenced paired-end with 100 bp reads on an Illumina HiSeq2000. In the paper's pipeline: SOAPnuke was used to process the raw data, removing reads that contained adapters or uncalled bases, had a mean Phred below 15, or lacked an exact match to the constant primer or identifier. COPE v1.2.5 was used to merge the high-quality paired reads, and each unique nucleotide sequence was defined as a clonotype. Clonotypes were aligned to IMGT TRBV, TRBD and TRBJ reference segments using MiTCR v1.1. The analysis was restricted to V-J combinations with a frequency above 0.0001, which together covered approximately 99% of the repertoires. The TCS score was defined as F50 (clonal expansion) divided by E x V (chaos), with BLOSUM62-based TCRdist calculated between CDR3 peptides within each V-J. Welch's t-statistics and random forest reduced roughly 500 V-J features to 10 to 15, which were used in a naive Bayes classifier (R e1071). Starting from the raw public reads, TCRdb applied fastp trimming at Q25, assembled clones with MiXCR and retained in-frame beta chains. Here each entry gathers all rows of one CDR3 protein and keeps the most common genes and DNA. TCRdb, rather than the study authors, made the V and J calls. This sample comprises some 600,000 distinct CDR3 sequences, roughly 13% of them detected only once. The ten largest clones capture more than 5% of the sample.

The sequence derives from a woman aged 30 to 39 with Graves' hyperthyroidism that later progressed to Graves' ophthalmopathy. The V and J segments used are TRBV2 and TRBJ2-3, and TRBD2 matches 8 of the central bases. Sequences were obtained from blood. At the DNA level, the sequence is TGTGCCAGCAGTGCCGGGGGGGCAGATACGCAGTATTTT. Its translation is CASSAGGADTQYF.